Reported below is one T cell receptor beta chain. What it binds is unknown. This CDR3 is built from 19 residues. CDR1 SGHTA and CDR2 FQGNSA come from the germline V gene. The sample comes from a study of breast tumors, draining lymph nodes, adjacent tissues. Findings of the study overall: Tumors had less TCR diversity than lymph nodes, more than nontumor tissue. Tumor and nontumor repertoires were significantly more similar in luminal-like than in basal-like breast cancer.

Axillary draining lymph nodes of breast cancer patients supplied the node samples. TCRdb re-called the multiplex PCR reads with MiXCR, one entry per CDR3 protein. The sample lists under 350,000 distinct CDR3 sequences; under 35% were seen once. The source material was axillary lymph node tissue. This rearrangement joins TRBV7-2 to TRBJ2-5; 7 bases align to TRBD2. This clonotype was obtained from a female donor with breast cancer. Some clones in this sample may be carry-over from other donors' samples. In nucleotides, the CDR3 is TGTGTCTCTAGCGGAACCTACACAGATACCACGGGGATCCAAGAGACCCAGTACTTC. It codes for CVSSGTYTDTTGIQETQYF.